This T cell receptor (beta chain) was sequenced in a study of blood T cell repertoires in COVID-19. Study-level information: Sample material is recorded as cDNA or gDNA derived from T cells, B-cell-depleted T cells, or PBMCs.

Original data processing: From reference gene primer amplification, estimates of nucleated cell counts were derived. Clones were sequenced by immunoSEQ multiplex PCR, and TCRdb holds only the in-frame ones, with some missing. That table furnishes V, J and clone size, whereas the DNA furnished D and trimming. The table has 120,000 or so clones, around four fifths seen once. CDR3 size: 15 residues. Germline V gene lookup returns CDR1 SNHLY and CDR2 FYNNEI. V lost 4 bases, J lost 10 bases, and 17 bases lay in between. The chain joins TRBV2 to TRBJ1-6, with D uncertain. The receptor was isolated from a man older than 75 with active or convalescent COVID-19. Sequences were obtained from peripheral blood. Here the CDR3 reads CASSALGGPYSPLHF. CDR3 coding DNA: TGTGCCAGCAGTGCGTTAGGCGGGCCCTACTCACCCCTCCACTTT. The full variable domain, its missing parts supplied by reference TRBV2 and TRBJ1-6, is EPEVTQTPSHQVTQMGQEVILRCVPISNHLYFYWYRQILGQKVEFLVSFYNNEISEKSEIFDDQFSVERPDGSNFTLKIRSTKLEDSAMYFCASSALGGPYSPLHFGNGTRLTVT.